These 6 T cell receptor beta chains came from one sample sequenced in a study of T cell responses to AZD1222 COVID-19 vaccine. TCRdb keeps only in-frame clones here, not all; method: immunoSEQ multiplex PCR. The data hold approximately 110,000 clones, with approximately 85% observed a single time. This sample comprised peripheral blood, obtained 28 days after the second AZD1222 dose. Every receptor here comes from an adult who received the AZD1222 COVID-19 vaccine.

V gene TRBV12-3 or TRBV12-4 combines with J gene TRBJ1-1; a weak D match, TRBD1 (5 bases). V was trimmed by 6 bases and J by 4 bases, leaving 12 bases between them. The CDR3 loop spans 13 amino acids. The CDR3 region has the DNA TGTGCCAGCAGAGAATCAGGGACCACTGAAGCTTTCTTT. Protein: CASRESGTTEAFF.

The rearrangement uses TRBV30 and TRBJ2-5, with 7 bases that match TRBD2. Losses at the gene ends were 1 base for V and 1 base for J; bases not matched to a gene: 6. From germline, CDR1 is GTSNPN and CDR2 SVGIG (reference sequence). The CDR3 is made up of 15 amino acids. The CDR3: CAWSGPSGGQETQYF. The DNA for the CDR3 is TGTGCCTGGAGTGGTCCCTCGGGGGGCCAAGAGACCCAGTACTTC.

The V and J genes are TRBV2 and TRBJ2-5; TRBD1 aligns across 8 bases. The V gene end was trimmed by 5 bases and the J gene end by 5 bases; junction bases not matched to a gene: 7. The germline V gene has CDR1 SNHLY and CDR2 FYNNEI. The CDR3 has 14 amino acids. CDR3 sequence (DNA): TGTGCCAGCAGTCACCCTGACAGGGGTGAGACCCAGTACTTC. Translating it yields CASSHPDRGETQYF. Full variable domain (outside the CDR3, taken from reference TRBV2 and TRBJ2-5): EPEVTQTPSHQVTQMGQEVILRCVPISNHLYFYWYRQILGQKVEFLVSFYNNEISEKSEIFDDQFSVERPDGSNFTLKIRSTKLEDSAMYFCASSHPDRGETQYFGPGTRLLVL.

In this sample, this clone turned up once. This sequence joins TRBV11-3 and TRBJ2-7; D uncertain. V lost 1 base and J 3 bases, leaving 13 bases between the germline ends. This CDR3 comprises 15 residues. CDR1 and CDR2 from the germline V gene are SGHNT and YENEEA. CDR3 coding DNA: TGTGCCAGCAGCTTAGTCCCCCCACGGAACTACGAGCAGTACTTC. This codes for CASSLVPPRNYEQYF.

The chain joins TRBV20-1 to TRBJ1-1; D is undetermined. Germline V lookup: CDR1 DFQATT, CDR2 SNEGSKA (reference sequence). The CDR3 spans 10 residues. Trimming shortened V by 6 bases and J by 1 base, and 3 bases separated the two germline ends. The CDR3 DNA reads TGCAGTGCAGAGAACACTGAAGCTTTCTTT. Encoded protein: CSAENTEAFF.

The V call is TRBV2, the J call TRBJ1-1; weak D call: TRBD1 (6 bases). The CDR3 spans 11 residues. Trimming left V 9 bases short and J 5 bases short, with 10 bases between. The V gene's germline CDR1 is SNHLY and CDR2 FYNNEI. The CDR3 DNA reads as TGTGCCAGTACAGGGCGAACTGAAGCTTTCTTT. Protein: CASTGRTEAFF.